The 5 T cell receptor beta chains listed next were all sequenced from one sample in a study of control samples from healthy donors and cancer patients. The protocol was immunoSEQ multiplex PCR, while the TCRdb copy is restricted to in-frame clones and leaves out a portion. The sample shows 150,000 to 200,000 clones, approximately 94% of them seen only once. Material for sequencing was blood. All receptors come from a woman between 18 and 29 years old in good health.

The V gene is TRBV2, the J gene TRBJ2-1; weak D call: TRBD2 (7 bases). The CDR3 is 16 residues long. CDR1 SNHLY and CDR2 FYNNEI come from the germline V gene. V gave up 6 bases and J gave up 8 bases, with 23 bases separating them. In nucleotides, the CDR3 is TGTGCCAGCAGCTGGGGAGGGGGGGCCATGGTCGATGAGCAGTTCTTC. It translates to CASSWGGGAMVDEQFF.

The rearrangement uses TRBV7-2 and TRBJ2-7; D remains ambiguous. The CDR3 is made up of 13 amino acids. V was cut by 3 bases and J by 3 bases, with 9 bases left in between. The germline CDR1 and CDR2 sequences are SGHTA and FQGNSA. The CDR3, as DNA: TGTGCCAGCAGCTTGTCGGCCCACTACGAGCAGTACTTC. Translation gives CASSLSAHYEQYF.

V gene TRBV19 combines with J gene TRBJ1-2; D ambiguous. Germline loops: CDR1 LNHDA, CDR2 SQIVND (reference sequence). The CDR3 has 15 amino acids. The V end lost 5 bases, the J end lost 0 bases, and 13 bases lay between the germline ends. CDR3 sequence reads: CASSFKQTTNYGYTF. CDR3 nucleotide sequence: TGTGCCAGTAGTTTCAAACAGACAACTAACTATGGCTACACCTTC.

This clone has a single count. The chain carries TRBV6-5 and TRBJ2-2; 7 bases line up with TRBD1. The germline V gene encodes CDR1 MNHEY and CDR2 SVGAGI. The J segment lost 0 bases and the V segment lost 6 bases, leaving 4 bases of the junction unmatched. The CDR3 contains 15 residues. CDR3 in amino acids: CASSRTGTNTGELFF. The DNA for the CDR3 is TGTGCCAGCAGCCGGACAGGAACGAACACCGGGGAGCTGTTTTTT.

The gene calls are TRBV11-3 and TRBJ1-6; D gene unclear. Germline-derived CDR1 and CDR2 are SGHNT and YENEEA. This CDR3 region has 14 residues. Trimming took off 7 bases at V and 7 bases at J, with 14 bases between the two ends. CDR3 in DNA: TGTGCCAGCACCAGACGGTTGGGAAATTCACCCCTCCACTTT. Translation gives CASTRRLGNSPLHF.